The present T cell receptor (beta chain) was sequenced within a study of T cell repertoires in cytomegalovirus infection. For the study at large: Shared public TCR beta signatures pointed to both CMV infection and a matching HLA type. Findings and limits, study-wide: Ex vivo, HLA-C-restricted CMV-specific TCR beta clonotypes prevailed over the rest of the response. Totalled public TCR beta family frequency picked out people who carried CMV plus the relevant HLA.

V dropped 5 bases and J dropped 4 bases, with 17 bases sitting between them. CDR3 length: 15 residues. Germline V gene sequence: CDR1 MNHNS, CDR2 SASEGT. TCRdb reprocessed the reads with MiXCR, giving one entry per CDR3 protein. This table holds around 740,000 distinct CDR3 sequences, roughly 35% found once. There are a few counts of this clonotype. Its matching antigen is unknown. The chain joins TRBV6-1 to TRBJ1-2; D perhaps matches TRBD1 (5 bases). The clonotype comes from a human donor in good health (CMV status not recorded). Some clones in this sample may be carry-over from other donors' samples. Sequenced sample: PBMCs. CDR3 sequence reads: CASSLHSMGLYGYTF. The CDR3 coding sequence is TGTGCCAGCAGTCTCCACAGTATGGGACTCTATGGCTACACCTTC.